These T cell receptor beta chains were read from a single sample in a study of blood T cell repertoires in COVID-19. This table comes from immunoSEQ multiplex PCR, and its TCRdb copy is limited to in-frame clones, with some not included. The sample holds roughly 250,000 clones, roughly 90% seen once. The sequenced sample consisted of PBMCs or T cells enriched from blood (not recorded which). The receptors here all came from a woman aged 25-40 years with acute COVID-19. The CDR3 runs from the conserved cysteine through the conserved F or W. D genes are given only for firm matches. Some rows mark clone size as missing; the rest say once, few, many or name a class of expanded clone.

TRBJ1-2	TRBV11-1	NA	NA	TGTGCCAGCAGCTCATTACAGGGCCGGGCCTATGGCTACACCTTC	CASSSLQGRAYGYTF
TRBJ2-7	TRBV27	NA	TRBD1	TGTGCCAGCAGCTTAGGGGCAGGGGGATTCTACGAGCAGTACTTC	CASSLGAGGFYEQYF
TRBJ2-7	TRBV2	NA	NA	TGTGCCAGCAGTCACCCTCGGGGCTACGAGCAGTACTTC	CASSHPRGYEQYF
TRBJ2-7	TRBV19	NA	TRBD1	TGTGCCAGTAGTGTGACAGGGGGCGAGCAGTACTTC	CASSVTGGEQYF
TRBJ1-5	TRBV28	NA	NA	TGTGCCAGCAGTCCTATGGACAATCCCGGCCCTACAAACCGGCCCCAGCATTTT	CASSPMDNPGPTNRPQHF
TRBJ2-3	TRBV10-3	NA	TRBD2	TGTGCCATCAGACCGGGACTAGCGGGAGGCACAGATACGCAGTATTTT	CAIRPGLAGGTDTQYF
TRBJ1-1	TRBV5-1	few	NA	TGCGCCAGCAGCTTGCAGGGGTTTAATATGAACACTGAAGCTTTCTTT	CASSLQGFNMNTEAFF
TRBJ1-6	TRBV10-3	NA	TRBD1	TGTGCCATCGGTTGGGACAGAGTTAATTCACCCCTCCACTTT	CAIGWDRVNSPLHF
TRBJ2-5	TRBV3-1/TRBV3-2	NA	TRBD2	TGTGCCAGCAGCCAAAATGGACTAGCGGGGGAGACCCAGTACTTC	CASSQNGLAGETQYF
TRBJ2-2	TRBV2	NA	TRBD1	TGTGCCAGCAGTGAAAATAGGCCAGGGGGCACCGGGGAGCTGTTTTTT	CASSENRPGGTGELFF
TRBJ2-3	TRBV28	NA	TRBD1	TGTGCCAGCAGGGCAGGTGGGACAGGCACAGATACGCAGTATTTT	CASRAGGTGTDTQYF
TRBJ1-1	TRBV7-2	NA	TRBD1	TGTGCCAGCAGCCCCCACAGGGGGCGTCGAACTGAAGCTTTCTTT	CASSPHRGRRTEAFF
TRBJ2-7	TRBV19	NA	TRBD2	TGTGCCAGTAGTTCCCTAGCGGGAGTGAACTCCTACGAGCAGTACTTC	CASSSLAGVNSYEQYF
TRBJ1-3	TRBV6-2/TRBV6-3	NA	NA	TGTGCCAGCAGTTCCCTACTCTCTGGAAACACCATATATTTT	CASSSLLSGNTIYF
TRBJ1-1	TRBV10-2	NA	NA	TGCGCCAGCAGTGAGTCGTCGGCAGGTTTGAACACTGAAGCTTTCTTT	CASSESSAGLNTEAFF
TRBJ1-2	TRBV4-1	NA	TRBD1	TGCGCCAGCAGTCCGGGACAGTGGAACTATGGCTACACCTTC	CASSPGQWNYGYTF